These 10 T cell receptor beta chains were sequenced from one sample in a study of T-cell memory formation after mild COVID-19 (dated by TCRdb to the early 2020s). The library was obtained by 5' RACE. The sample was run on an Illumina NovaSeq 6000. The public reads were run again by TCRdb, first through fastp at Q25 and then through MiXCR, and only productive beta chains were kept. Rows are combined by CDR3 protein, so each entry shows the most common genes and DNA. The sample table holds about 560,000 distinct CDR3 sequences, of which about 20% were seen once. Around 12% of the sample goes to the ten largest clones. Sequencing input: PBMCs or a T cell subset sorted from them (not recorded which). Source of these receptors: an adult woman who had mild COVID-19 (a few samples of this study predate the infection). The sample titles of this study are shuffled in the database, so cell type and time point are left out; the donor was told from shared clones.

This chain's CDR3 is CASSLTGTGNYEQYF. CDR3 coding DNA: TGCGCCAGCAGCTTGACCGGGACAGGCAACTACGAGCAGTACTTC. This sequence joins TRBV5-1 and TRBJ2-7; 8 bases agree with TRBD1. The CDR3 is made up of 15 amino acids. Germline V gene data show CDR1 as SGHRS and CDR2 as YFSETQ. V was pared by 1 base and J by 3 bases, with 6 bases of the junction left unmatched.

This sequence joins TRBV27 and TRBJ2-3; 7 positions match TRBD1. V lost 8 bases to trimming and J lost 4 bases; unmatched junction nucleotides: 12. This CDR3 has 15 residues. Germline V gene lookup returns CDR1 MNHEY and CDR2 SMNVEV (reference sequence). In DNA, the CDR3 is TGTGCCAGCCGATTCGACAGGGTTGTAGCAGATACGCAGTATTTT. Protein sequence: CASRFDRVVADTQYF.

The chain joins TRBV20-1 to TRBJ1-1; D call uncertain. This CDR3 is 16 amino acids long. V shed 2 bases and J shed 1 base, with 17 bases lying between them. The germline CDR1 and CDR2 sequences are DFQATT and SNEGSKA (reference sequence). CDR3 region: CSARSSKHYANTEAFF. The CDR3 bases are TGCAGTGCTAGATCGAGCAAACATTACGCGAACACTGAAGCTTTCTTT.

The J gene is TRBJ2-5, the V gene TRBV6-6; the D is unclear. The germline V gene has CDR1 MNHNY and CDR2 SVGAGI (reference sequence). The V end lost 0 bases, the J end lost 2 bases, and 16 bases lay between the germline ends. The CDR3 consists of 17 residues. This CDR3 is CASSYSDAGKAQETQYF. The CDR3 coding sequence is TGTGCCAGCAGTTACTCGGACGCAGGCAAAGCACAAGAGACCCAGTACTTC.

The chain joins TRBV11-2 to TRBJ1-6; TRBD1 matches 8 bases. In germline, CDR1 is SGHAT, CDR2 FQNNGV. CDR3 length equals 14 residues. V was clipped by 1 base and J by 13 bases; unmatched bases: 6. The CDR3 bases are TGTGCCAGCAGCTTAGTCCAGGGGGCGTCCCCCCTCCACTTT. Translating gives CASSLVQGASPLHF.

This clonotype was observed a handful of times. This sequence joins TRBV30 and TRBJ2-3; 9 nucleotides align to TRBD1. The germline V gene encodes CDR1 GTSNPN and CDR2 SVGIG (reference sequence). The CDR3 has 15 amino acids. The V segment lost 2 bases and the J segment 0 bases; nucleotides outside the gene matches: 3. The CDR3 spells CAWSRGQGSTDTQYF. The CDR3 DNA follows: TGTGCCTGGAGTAGGGGACAGGGAAGCACAGATACGCAGTATTTT.

The chain couples TRBV12-3 or TRBV12-4 to TRBJ2-1; 14 nucleotides line up with TRBD2. The length of the CDR3 is 15 residues. V trimming: 4 bases; J trimming: 6 bases; junction bases outside the gene matches: 2. CDR3 residues: CASSSGTSGGNEQFF. The CDR3 coding sequence is TGTGCCAGCAGTTCCGGGACTAGCGGGGGCAATGAGCAGTTCTTC.

This clonotype was picked up a small number of times. J is TRBJ1-6 and V is TRBV10-3, with D unresolved. V was cut by 6 bases and J by 8 bases, with 14 bases left in between. CDR3 length: 14 residues. Germline CDR1 reads ENHRY; CDR2 reads SYGVKD. CDR3 protein: CAISAGPIDSPLHF. The CDR3 DNA sequence: TGTGCCATCAGCGCCGGACCGATCGATTCACCCCTCCACTTT.

This sequence joins TRBV7-2 and TRBJ2-3; no definite D call. Trimming removed 1 base at V and 0 bases at J, with 11 bases between. Looked up from germline, CDR1 is SGHTA and CDR2 is FQGNSA. The CDR3 consists of 16 residues. The CDR3 is CASSLGPPPSTDTQYF. The CDR3 DNA follows: TGTGCCAGCAGCTTAGGACCGCCGCCTAGCACAGATACGCAGTATTTT.

The V gene is TRBV7-6, the J gene TRBJ1-4, with a tentative D call TRBD1 (5 bases). Germline V gene lookup returns CDR1 SGHVS and CDR2 FNYEAQ. The CDR3 loop spans 15 amino acids. Trimming took 1 base from V and 4 from J, leaving 10 bases between them. CDR3 in DNA: TGTGCCAGCAGCTTAGGCGGGGGGTTTAATGAAAAACTGTTTTTT. The encoded protein is CASSLGGGFNEKLFF.